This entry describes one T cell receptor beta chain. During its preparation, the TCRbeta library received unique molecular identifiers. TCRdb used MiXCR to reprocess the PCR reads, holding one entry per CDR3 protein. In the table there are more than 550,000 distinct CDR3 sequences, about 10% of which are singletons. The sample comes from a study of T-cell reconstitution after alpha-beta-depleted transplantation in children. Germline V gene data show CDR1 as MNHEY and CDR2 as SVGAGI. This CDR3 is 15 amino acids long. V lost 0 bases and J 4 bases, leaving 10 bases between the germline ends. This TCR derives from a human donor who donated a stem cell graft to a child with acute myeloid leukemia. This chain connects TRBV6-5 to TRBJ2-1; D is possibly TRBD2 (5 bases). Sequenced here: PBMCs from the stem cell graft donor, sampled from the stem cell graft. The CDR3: CASSYSGDGYNEQFF. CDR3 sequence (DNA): TGTGCCAGCAGTTACTCGGGAGACGGGTACAATGAGCAGTTCTTC.